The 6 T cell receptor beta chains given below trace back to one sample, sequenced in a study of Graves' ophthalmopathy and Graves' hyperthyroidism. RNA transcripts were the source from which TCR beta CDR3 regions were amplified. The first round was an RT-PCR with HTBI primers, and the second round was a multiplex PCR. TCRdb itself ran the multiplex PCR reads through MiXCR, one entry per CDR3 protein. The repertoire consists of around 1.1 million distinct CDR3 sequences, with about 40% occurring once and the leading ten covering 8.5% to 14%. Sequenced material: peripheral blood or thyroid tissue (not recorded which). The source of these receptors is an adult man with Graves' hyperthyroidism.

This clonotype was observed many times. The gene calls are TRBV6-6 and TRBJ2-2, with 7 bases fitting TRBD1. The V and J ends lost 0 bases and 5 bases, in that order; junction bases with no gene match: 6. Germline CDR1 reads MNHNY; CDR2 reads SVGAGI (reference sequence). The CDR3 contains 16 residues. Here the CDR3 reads CASSYSDRLLTGELFF. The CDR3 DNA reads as TGTGCCAGCAGTTACTCGGACAGGCTGCTAACCGGGGAGCTGTTTTTT.

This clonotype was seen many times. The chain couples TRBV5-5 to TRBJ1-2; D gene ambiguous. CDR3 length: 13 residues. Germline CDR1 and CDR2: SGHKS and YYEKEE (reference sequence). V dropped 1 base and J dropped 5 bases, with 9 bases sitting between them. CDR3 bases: TGTGCCAGCAGCTTGACGTTATCATATGGCTACACCTTC. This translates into CASSLTLSYGYTF. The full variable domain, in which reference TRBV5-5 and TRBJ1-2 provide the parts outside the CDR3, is DAGVTQSPTHLIKTRGQQVTLRCSPISGHKSVSWYQQVLGQGPQFIFQYYEKEERGRGNFPDRFSARQFPNYSSELNVNALLLGDSALYLCASSLTLSYGYTFGSGTRLTVV.

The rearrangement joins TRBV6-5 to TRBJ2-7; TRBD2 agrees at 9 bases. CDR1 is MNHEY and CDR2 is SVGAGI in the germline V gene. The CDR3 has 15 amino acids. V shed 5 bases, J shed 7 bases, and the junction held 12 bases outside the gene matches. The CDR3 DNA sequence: TGTGCCAGCAGTAGGGTGTCTAGCGGGACGGGGGAGCAGTACTTC. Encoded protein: CASSRVSSGTGEQYF.

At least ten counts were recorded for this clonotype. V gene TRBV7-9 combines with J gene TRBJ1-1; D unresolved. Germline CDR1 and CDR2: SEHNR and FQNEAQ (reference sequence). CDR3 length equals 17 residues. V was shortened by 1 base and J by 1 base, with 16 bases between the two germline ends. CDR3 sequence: CASSLVGYSPQNTEAFF. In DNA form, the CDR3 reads TGTGCCAGCAGCTTAGTTGGGTACAGCCCGCAGAACACTGAAGCTTTCTTT. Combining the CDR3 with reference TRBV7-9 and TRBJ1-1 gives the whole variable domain DTGVSQNPRHKITKRGQNVTFRCDPISEHNRLYWYRQTLGQGPEFLTYFQNEAQLEKSRLLSDRFSAERPKGSFSTLEIQRTEQGDSAMYLCASSLVGYSPQNTEAFFGQGTRLTVV.

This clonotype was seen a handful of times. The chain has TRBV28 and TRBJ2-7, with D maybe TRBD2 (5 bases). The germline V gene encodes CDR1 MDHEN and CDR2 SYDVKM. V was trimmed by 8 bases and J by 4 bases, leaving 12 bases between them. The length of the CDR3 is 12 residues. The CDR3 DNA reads TGTGCCAGCTCCATTGGACTGTACGAGCAGTACTTC. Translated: CASSIGLYEQYF.

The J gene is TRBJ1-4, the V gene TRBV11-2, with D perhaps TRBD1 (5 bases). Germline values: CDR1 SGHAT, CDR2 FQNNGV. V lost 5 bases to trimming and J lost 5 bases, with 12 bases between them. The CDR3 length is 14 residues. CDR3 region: CASSRDLGNEKLFF. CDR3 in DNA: TGTGCCAGCAGCCGGGACTTGGGAAATGAAAAACTGTTTTTT.